This TCR beta chain was identified in a study of OX40 agonist ivuxolimab in advanced cancers. Trimming removed 1 base at V and 6 bases at J, with 13 bases between. Germline V gene data show CDR1 as LGHNA and CDR2 as YSLEER. The CDR3 spans 14 residues. Profiled with immunoSEQ multiplex PCR; TCRdb holds only in-frame clones, not every one. Found here are tens of thousands of clones, 70% to 90% of them singletons; the top ten hold around a quarter. V usage is TRBV4-3 and J usage is TRBJ2-7; D possibly corresponds to TRBD1 (5 bases). The TCR was taken from an adult with an advanced solid tumor such as melanoma, head and neck, liver or kidney cancer. Material: CD4+ or CD8+ T cells sorted from blood, obtained in a trial of the OX40 agonist ivuxolimab. The DNA for the CDR3 is TGCGCCAGCAGCCAAGTCCAGGGCAGTGGCGAGCAGTACTTC. This gives the protein CASSQVQGSGEQYF.